The 10 T cell receptor beta chains listed next were all sequenced from one sample in a study of tumor and adjacent non-tumor tissue in lung cancer. A modified ARM-PCR protocol with three rounds of nested PCR amplified TCRbeta. Each CDR3 protein is one row after TCRdb ran MiXCR on the multiplex PCR reads. The table lists about 93,000 distinct CDR3 sequences, less than 75% of them singletons. RNA was extracted from bulk tissue without any cell sorting. Sequencing was performed on lung tumor tissue. These receptor sequences come from a man in his sixties with non-small cell lung cancer.

Comment on this clonotype: One end of the junction fails to match germline, which may point to a read error. V is TRBV11-2 and J is TRBJ2-3; D gene uncertain. Germline lookup yields CDR1 SGHAT and CDR2 FQNNGV. The CDR3 contains 13 residues. CDR3 bases: TGTGTCAGCAGACTCGAAGGGTTGGATACGCAGTATTTT. Translation gives CVSRLEGLDTQYF.

The chain is built from TRBV20-1 and TRBJ2-7, with D tentatively TRBD1 (6 bases). V was trimmed by 0 bases and J by 7 bases, leaving 19 bases between them. CDR1 and CDR2 from the germline V gene are DFQATT and SNEGSKA (reference sequence). CDR3 length equals 15 residues. DNA for the CDR3: TGCAGTGCTAGAGATCTCAGGACAGCCAATTATGAGCAGTACTTC. Its protein product is CSARDLRTANYEQYF.

Note on this clonotype: A read error may account for a junction end that differs from germline. The J gene is TRBJ2-3, the V gene TRBV11-3; D unclear. Germline loops: CDR1 SGHNT, CDR2 YENEEA. This CDR3 comprises 14 residues. The CDR3 DNA follows: TGTGTCAGCAGCCTAGTCGGCTACACAGATACGCAGTGTTTT. It encodes CVSSLVGYTDTQCF.

On this clonotype itself: Sequence at one end of the junction differs from germline and may be a read error. This chain links TRBV11-3 with TRBJ1-2; a weak D match, TRBD1 (6 bases). Germline assignment: CDR1 SGHNT and CDR2 YENEEA. This CDR3 is built from 13 residues. The CDR3 is CASSLTGYWGYTF. DNA for the CDR3: TGTGCTAGCAGCTTAACAGGGTATTGGGGCTACACCTTC.

Comment on this clonotype: One end of the junction is discordant with germline, which a read error may explain. For the CDR3, the DNA is TGCAGCGTGATTACTAGTTTCAGCACAGATGCGCAGTATTTC. Translated: CSVITSFSTDAQYF. The chain combines TRBV29-1 with TRBJ2-3; a weak D match, TRBD2 (5 bases). Germline loops: CDR1 SQVTM, CDR2 ANQGSEA. The CDR3 has 14 amino acids.

To note about this clonotype: A much larger clone is a single base away; this may be a read error. The chain links TRBV6-1 to TRBJ2-5; D not resolved. V was clipped by 8 bases and J by 5 bases, with 15 bases between them. The length of the CDR3 is 13 residues. Germline V gene lookup returns CDR1 MNHNS and CDR2 SASEGT. CDR3 region: CASEVSVGETQYF. The CDR3 DNA follows: TGTGCCAGCGAAGTCAGTGTTGGCGAGACCCAGTACTTC.

In regard to this clonotype: Germline is not matched at one junction end, which may reflect a read error. This rearrangement joins TRBV10-3 to TRBJ2-2, with D tentatively TRBD1 or TRBD2 (5 bases each). The CDR3 covers 13 residues. CDR1 is ENHRY, CDR2 SYGVKD, per germline. In DNA, the CDR3 is TGTGCCTCACGAAAGGGGAGCACCGGGAAGCTGTTTTTT. It yields the protein CASRKGSTGKLFF.

This clonotype was recorded at least ten times. The genes are TRBV4-1 and TRBJ2-2; 12 bases fit TRBD2. Germline V gives CDR1 MGHRA, CDR2 YSYEKL. The CDR3 runs to 18 residues. J gave up 3 bases and V 4 bases, and 9 bases lay outside the gene matches. The CDR3 loop reads CASSRRLAGASDTGELFF. CDR3 in DNA: TGCGCCAGCAGCCGACGACTAGCGGGGGCCTCGGACACCGGGGAGCTGTTTTTT.

The chain employs TRBV20-1 and TRBJ2-5; D unresolved. The CDR3 length is 14 residues. V was trimmed by 6 bases and J by 2 bases, leaving 16 bases between them. Germline CDR1 DFQATT, CDR2 SNEGSKA (reference sequence). CDR3 amino acids: CSAPVSAPQETQYF. CDR3 coding DNA: TGCAGTGCCCCGGTATCGGCTCCTCAAGAGACCCAGTACTTC.

Note on this clonotype: A much larger clone is a single base away; this may be a read error. A read error is likely, as this CDR3 ends without the conserved phenylalanine or tryptophan. The chain recombines TRBV5-1 with TRBJ2-7; 11 nucleotides line up with TRBD1. Germline lookup yields CDR1 SGHRS and CDR2 YFSETQ. V lost 4 bases, J lost 3 bases, and 6 bases stayed unmatched. CDR3 length: 15 residues. The CDR3 nucleotides read TGCGCCAGCAGCCCTAGGACAGGGGGCCTCTACGAGCAGTACTTA. Amino acids: CASSPRTGGLYEQYL.